This TCR beta chain derives from a study of cytomegalovirus exposure and HLA in healthy donors. The CDR3 contains 15 residues. Germline V lookup: CDR1 SGHRS, CDR2 YFSETQ. V was trimmed by 4 bases and J by 1 base, leaving 9 bases between them. Vbeta (60) and Jbeta (13) primers were used in the PCR. Assay used: immunoSEQ multiplex PCR; TCRdb lists only in-frame clones, some missing. The table includes 95,000 to 150,000 clones, 80% detected once. Study conclusions and caveats: A later analysis showed TCR association rates differing by HLA locus, peaking at DRB1 and lowest at HLA-C.

Concerning this clone: Antigen specificity is unknown.

The source material was PBMCs. This TCR was recovered from a female donor in good health and CMV-seropositive. The chain recombines TRBV5-1 with TRBJ2-6; D is undetermined. CDR3 sequence reads: CASSIQPSGANVLTF. In DNA, the CDR3 is TGCGCCAGCAGCATACAACCTTCTGGGGCCAACGTCCTGACTTTC.